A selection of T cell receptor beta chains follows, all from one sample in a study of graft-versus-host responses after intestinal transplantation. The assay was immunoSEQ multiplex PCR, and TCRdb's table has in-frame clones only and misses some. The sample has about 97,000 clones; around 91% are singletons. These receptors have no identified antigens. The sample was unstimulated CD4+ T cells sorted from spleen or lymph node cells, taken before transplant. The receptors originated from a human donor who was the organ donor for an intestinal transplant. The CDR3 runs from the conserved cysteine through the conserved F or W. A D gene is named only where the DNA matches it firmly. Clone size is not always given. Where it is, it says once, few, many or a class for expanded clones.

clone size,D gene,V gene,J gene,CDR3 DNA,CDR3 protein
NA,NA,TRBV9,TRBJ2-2,TGTGCCAGCAGCGCCTCAACTAGGACCTCCGGGGAGCTGTTTTTT,CASSASTRTSGELFF
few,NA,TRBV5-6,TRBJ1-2,TGTGCCAGCAGCTTGGCAGCTAACTATGGCTACACCTTC,CASSLAANYGYTF
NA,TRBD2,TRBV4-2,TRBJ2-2,TGTGCCAGCAGCCAAGGTAGGACTAGCGGGAAGAGCGGGGAGCTGTTTTTT,CASSQGRTSGKSGELFF
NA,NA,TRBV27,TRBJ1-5,TGTGCCAGCAGTCCCCGGGGGGTGAGCAATCAGCCCCAGCATTTT,CASSPRGVSNQPQHF
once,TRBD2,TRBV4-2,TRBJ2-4,TGTGCCAGCAGCCAAGATGGTAGCGGGGGAACCAAAAACATTCAGTACTTC,CASSQDGSGGTKNIQYF
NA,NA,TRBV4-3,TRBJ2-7,TGCGCCAGCAGCCAAGAAAGCAGGGGGGCCTACGAGCAGTACTTC,CASSQESRGAYEQYF
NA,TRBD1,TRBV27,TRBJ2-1,TGTGCCAGCAGAACCACCTGGACAGGGCAATCCATACGTGGCAATGAGCAGTTCTTC,CASRTTWTGQSIRGNEQFF
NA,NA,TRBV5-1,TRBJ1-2,TGCGCCAGCAGAGGCATCGGGATCAACTATGGCTACACCTTC,CASRGIGINYGYTF
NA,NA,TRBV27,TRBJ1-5,TGTGCCAGCAGTTTGGGAGGGGGAGTGGGGAATCAGCCCCAGCATTTT,CASSLGGGVGNQPQHF
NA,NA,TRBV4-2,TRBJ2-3,TGTGCCAGCAGCCAAGAGCCAAGGGGGACTAACACAGATACGCAGTATTTT,CASSQEPRGTNTDTQYF
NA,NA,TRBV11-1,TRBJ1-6,TGTGCCAGCAGCGTCCTGACGCCGGGTAACTCCTATAATTCACCCCTCCACTTT,CASSVLTPGNSYNSPLHF
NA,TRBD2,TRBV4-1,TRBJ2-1,TGCGCCAGCAGCCCCGCGGGGGGGAGCTCCTACAATGAGCAGTTCTTC,CASSPAGGSSYNEQFF
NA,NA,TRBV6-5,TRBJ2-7,TGTGCCAGCATGGAGTTTGGGGGAGGTTACGAGCAGTACTTC,CASMEFGGGYEQYF
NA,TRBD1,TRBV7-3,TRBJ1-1,TGTGCCAGCAGCTTAACCGGGACAGGGGGCACTGAAGCTTTCTTT,CASSLTGTGGTEAFF
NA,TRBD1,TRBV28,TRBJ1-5,TGTGCCAGCAAAGGGGGCATTACCAATCAGCCCCAGCATTTT,CASKGGITNQPQHF
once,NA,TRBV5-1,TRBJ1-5,TGCGCCAGCAGCCGGGAGGTGGGGGGTCAGCCCCAGCATTTT,CASSREVGGQPQHF
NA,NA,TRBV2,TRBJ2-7,TGTGCCAGCAGACTATCCTACGAGCAGTACTTC,CASRLSYEQYF
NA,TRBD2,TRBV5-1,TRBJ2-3,TGCGCCAGCAGCTTCACCAGGACTAGCGGGGACACAGATACGCAGTATTTT,CASSFTRTSGDTDTQYF
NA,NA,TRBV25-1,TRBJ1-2,TGTGCCAGCAGTGAATATGGGCTGGACAGTTTTGGCTACACCTTC,CASSEYGLDSFGYTF
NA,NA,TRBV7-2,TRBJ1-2,TGTGCCAGCAGCTTAGGGACAGCGTATGGCTACACCTTC,CASSLGTAYGYTF
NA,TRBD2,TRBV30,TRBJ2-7,TGTGCCTGGAGACGAAGCGGGAGCGCCTACGAGCAGTACTTC,CAWRRSGSAYEQYF
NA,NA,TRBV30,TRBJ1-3,TGTGCCTGGAGCGTACCCAGGGCAAGAAACACCATATATTTT,CAWSVPRARNTIYF
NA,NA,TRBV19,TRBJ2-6,TGTGCCAGTCTCCAAGGCGGCGCTCCGATGTCTGGGGCCAACGTCCTGACTTTC,CASLQGGAPMSGANVLTF
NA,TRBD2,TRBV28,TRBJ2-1,TGTGCCAGCAGGGACGTATATAGCGGGGGGGCTAATGAGCAGTTCTTC,CASRDVYSGGANEQFF
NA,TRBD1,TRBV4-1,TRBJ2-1,TGCGCCAGCAGCCAAGTGTCGGACAGGGGAAAGAATGAGCAGTTCTTC,CASSQVSDRGKNEQFF
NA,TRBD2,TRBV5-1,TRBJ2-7,TGCGCCAGCAGCATCGTGACTAGCGGGGGCTACGAGCAGTACTTC,CASSIVTSGGYEQYF
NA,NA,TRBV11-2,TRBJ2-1,TGTGCCAGCAGCGGTCGGGGGAATGAGCAGTTCTTC,CASSGRGNEQFF
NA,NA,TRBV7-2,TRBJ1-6,TGTGCCAGCAGCGGGAGAAGCTCCTATAATTCACCCCTCCACTTT,CASSGRSSYNSPLHF
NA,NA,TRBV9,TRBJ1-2,TGTGCCAGCAGCGTTGTGCCCAACCCCACACCTTATGGCTACACCTTC,CASSVVPNPTPYGYTF
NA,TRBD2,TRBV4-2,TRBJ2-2,TGTGCCAGCAGCCAGGCGACTAGCGGGGGGGCGAACACCGGGGAGCTGTTTTTT,CASSQATSGGANTGELFF